Each of the 20 T cell receptor beta chains below was sequenced from the same sample in a study of blood T cell repertoires in COVID-19. The repertoire was sequenced with immunoSEQ multiplex PCR; TCRdb's copy has only in-frame clones and lacks some. Of about 140,000 clones detected, around 90% appear once; the ten largest clones hold 2.5%. The sample was peripheral blood. The receptor set was obtained from a human donor with COVID-19, enrolled during active disease. The donor label of this sample is uncertain.

This chain links TRBV5-1 with TRBJ1-3; tentatively, D is TRBD1 (5 bases). V lost 1 base and J lost 3, with 8 bases in between. CDR1 is SGHRS and CDR2 is YFSETQ in the germline V gene. This CDR3 spans 14 amino acids. The CDR3 reads CASSLTGDGNTIYF. CDR3 nucleotide sequence: TGCGCCAGCAGCTTGACGGGGGATGGAAACACCATATATTTT.

The chain employs TRBV2 and TRBJ1-2; 11 nucleotides align to TRBD1. With V trimmed by 6 bases and J by 4 bases, 7 bases remained unmatched. The CDR3 loop spans 15 amino acids. Germline V gene lookup returns CDR1 SNHLY and CDR2 FYNNEI. The CDR3 region is CASSVGTGGVYGYTF. For the CDR3, the DNA is TGTGCCAGCAGCGTTGGGACAGGGGGTGTCTATGGCTACACCTTC.

This chain uses TRBV5-6 with TRBJ2-7; TRBD1 is a possible D gene (5 bases). The CDR3 sequence is 12 residues long. The V end lost 1 base, the J end lost 3 bases, and 5 bases lay between the germline ends. Germline V gene data show CDR1 as SGHDT and CDR2 as YYEEEE. CDR3 loop: CASSLTGYEQYF. For the CDR3, the DNA is TGTGCCAGCAGCTTGACAGGCTACGAGCAGTACTTC.

The genes are TRBV7-7 and TRBJ2-5, with 9 bases aligning to TRBD2. Losses at the gene ends were 1 base for V and 0 bases for J; bases not matched to a gene: 3. Germline assignment: CDR1 SSHAT and CDR2 FNYEAQ (reference sequence). This CDR3 is built from 16 residues. CDR3 bases: TGTGCCAGCAGCTTAGGGCTAGCGGGGAACCAAGAGACCCAGTACTTC. Amino acid sequence: CASSLGLAGNQETQYF.

This chain joins TRBV6-5 and TRBJ1-2, with TRBD1 matching 7 bases. The CDR3 is made up of 15 amino acids. Germline CDR1 reads MNHEY; CDR2 reads SVGAGI. The J segment lost 1 base and the V segment lost 5 bases, leaving 7 bases of the junction unmatched. CDR3 residues: CASSPRQGDNYGYTF. CDR3 in DNA: TGTGCCAGCAGTCCCCGACAGGGCGATAACTATGGCTACACCTTC.

This chain links TRBV3-1 (or the pseudogene TRBV3-2) with TRBJ1-2; D gene unclear. Germline V CDR1 and CDR2: LGHDT, YNNKEL (reference sequence). The CDR3 runs to 15 residues. V lost 3 bases to trimming and J lost 4 bases, with 15 bases between them. The CDR3 is CASSQGFWAAYGYTF. The CDR3 DNA sequence: TGTGCCAGCAGCCAGGGTTTCTGGGCCGCCTATGGCTACACCTTC.

The chain employs TRBV6-2 or TRBV6-3 and TRBJ2-5; 10 bases align to TRBD2. The ends lost 5 bases at V and 7 bases at J; junction bases unmatched: 13. The CDR3 loop spans 16 amino acids. Germline values: CDR1 MNHEY, CDR2 SVGEGT. CDR3 in amino acids: CASSDDLSGGGRTQYF. The CDR3 DNA reads TGTGCCAGCAGTGACGACTTGAGCGGGGGGGGCCGGACCCAGTACTTC.

The rearrangement uses TRBV30 and TRBJ2-1; D possibly corresponds to TRBD2 (6 bases). Germline CDR1 GTSNPN, CDR2 SVGIG (reference sequence). Trimming took 2 bases from V and 7 from J, leaving 9 bases between them. The CDR3 length is 12 residues. The CDR3 spells CAWSYGGNEQFF. The CDR3, as DNA: TGTGCCTGGAGTTATGGGGGGAATGAGCAGTTCTTC.

V gene TRBV7-2 combines with J gene TRBJ2-3; the match to TRBD2 covers 11 bases. This CDR3 region has 15 residues. V trimming: 3 bases; J trimming: 2 bases; junction bases outside the gene matches: 1. CDR1 SGHTA and CDR2 FQGNSA come from the germline V gene. This CDR3 reads CASSLTSGDTDTQYF. As DNA, the CDR3 is TGTGCCAGCAGCTTGACTAGCGGGGACACAGATACGCAGTATTTT. Based on the CDR3 plus reference TRBV7-2 and TRBJ2-3, the full variable domain is GAGVSQSPSNKVTEKGKDVELRCDPISGHTALYWYRQSLGQGLEFLIYFQGNSAPDKSGLPSDRFSAERTGGSVSTLTIQRTQQEDSAVYLCASSLTSGDTDTQYFGPGTRLTVL.

V and J are TRBV5-5 and TRBJ2-5; TRBD2 matches 9 bases. The CDR3 has 16 residues. The germline V gene has CDR1 SGHKS and CDR2 YYEKEE (reference sequence). Trimming removed 1 base from V and 2 bases from J; junction bases left unmatched: 6. DNA of the CDR3: TGTGCCAGCAGCTTGTATCTAGCGGGGCAACAAGAGACCCAGTACTTC. It is translated as CASSLYLAGQQETQYF.

CDR3: CASSLALAGYNEQFF. In nucleotides, the CDR3 is TGTGCCAGCAGCTTGGCACTAGCGGGGTACAATGAGCAGTTCTTC. The rearrangement links TRBV5-4 to TRBJ2-1; 10 bases fit TRBD2. CDR3 length equals 15 residues. Trimming at V came to 0 bases and at J to 4 bases, leaving 1 base not matched to a gene. Germline assignment: CDR1 SGHNT and CDR2 YYREEE (reference sequence).

This clone was seen only once. The chain carries TRBV7-6 and TRBJ2-3; TRBD1 aligns across 12 bases. The CDR3 is 15 amino acids. V was clipped by 5 bases and J by 4 bases; unmatched bases: 4. Germline V gene sequence: CDR1 SGHVS, CDR2 FNYEAQ. In DNA form, the CDR3 reads TGTGCCAGCAGCCCGGGACAGGGGGCCGCAGATACGCAGTATTTT. Translating gives CASSPGQGAADTQYF.

The rearrangement uses TRBV5-6 and TRBJ1-6; a possible D gene is TRBD1 (6 bases). CDR1 SGHDT and CDR2 YYEEEE come from the germline V gene. V lost 2 bases to trimming and J lost 7 bases, with 16 bases between them. There are 16 residues in the CDR3. Here the CDR3 reads CASSFQGPVGNSPLHF. In DNA, the CDR3 is TGTGCCAGCAGCTTTCAGGGGCCGGTTGGGAATTCACCCCTCCACTTT.

The chain has TRBV7-2 and TRBJ1-2, with a weak D call TRBD1 (6 bases). There are 14 residues in the CDR3. Germline loops: CDR1 SGHTA, CDR2 FQGNSA. The V end lost 1 base, the J end lost 8 bases, and 14 bases lay between the germline ends. The CDR3 protein is CASSLDLNREGYTF. The CDR3 DNA reads TGTGCCAGCAGCTTAGACTTGAACAGGGAAGGCTACACCTTC.

This clone is a singleton in its sample. CDR3 amino acids: CASSPGTSGTETQYF. The CDR3 nucleotides are TGTGCCAGCAGCCCCGGGACTAGCGGGACAGAGACCCAGTACTTC. This chain links TRBV7-2 with TRBJ2-5, with 13 bases matching TRBD2. Germline values: CDR1 SGHTA, CDR2 FQGNSA. V shed 5 bases and J 4 bases; nucleotides not matched to a gene: 4. This CDR3 contains 15 residues.

The chain employs TRBV2 and TRBJ1-1; D gene unclear. The CDR3 loop spans 14 amino acids. From germline, CDR1 is SNHLY and CDR2 FYNNEI. Trimming stripped 7 bases from V and 4 bases from J, with 16 bases between. CDR3 protein: CASTHRGIGTEAFF. The CDR3 nucleotides read TGTGCCAGCACCCACCGAGGTATCGGCACTGAAGCTTTCTTT.

The chain links TRBV15 to TRBJ2-1; a weak D match, TRBD2 (5 bases). Trimming shortened V by 0 bases and J by 6 bases, and 12 bases separated the two germline ends. The CDR3 totals 15 residues. Germline lookup yields CDR1 LNHNV and CDR2 YYDKDF (reference sequence). Here the CDR3 DNA reads TGTGCCACCAGCAGAGACCGCACGCTAGCCAATGAGCAGTTCTTC. This translates into CATSRDRTLANEQFF.

The gene calls are TRBV25-1 and TRBJ1-5, with 10 bases fitting TRBD1. V was pared by 3 bases and J by 1 base, with 0 bases of the junction left unmatched. The CDR3 is 15 residues long. Germline V gives CDR1 MGHDK, CDR2 SYGVNS. The CDR3 loop reads CASSEDRGSNQPQHF. The CDR3 DNA is TGTGCCAGCAGTGAGGACAGGGGGAGCAATCAGCCCCAGCATTTT.

The chain uses TRBV4-1 and TRBJ1-3; D possibly corresponds to TRBD1 (6 bases). This CDR3 region has 18 residues. From germline, CDR1 is MGHRA and CDR2 YSYEKL. Between the trimmed V and J ends, which lost 4 bases and 1 base, there was a span of 20 bases. The CDR3, as DNA: TGCGCCAGCAGCCCTACACCCTTCGACAGGCGGTCTGGAAACACCATATATTTT. Translating it yields CASSPTPFDRRSGNTIYF.

The chain has TRBV9 and TRBJ1-2; D is undetermined. With 4 bases removed from V and 1 base from J, the gap between germline ends came to 5 bases. The CDR3 spans 12 residues. Germline assignment: CDR1 SGDLS and CDR2 YYNGEE. The DNA of the CDR3 is TGTGCCAGCAGCCCCTTTAACTATGGCTACACCTTC. It encodes CASSPFNYGYTF.